Each of the 14 T cell receptor beta chains below was sequenced from the same sample in a study of shared clonotypes between healthy human individuals. The naive CD8 population came from CD45RO-negative cells selected for CCR7, without terminally differentiated effector memory CD45RA+ cells. Profiled with immunoSEQ multiplex PCR; TCRdb holds only in-frame clones, not every one. The sample records 760,000 or so clones, 90% to 97% being singletons. Sequencing input: naive CD8+ T cells sorted from blood. These TCRs come from a man aged 30 to 45 in good health.

The rearrangement links TRBV7-6 to TRBJ1-2; D gene uncertain. CDR3 size: 18 residues. V was cut by 1 base and J by 0 bases, with 18 bases left in between. In germline, CDR1 is SGHVS, CDR2 FNYEAQ. CDR3 nucleotides: TGTGCCAGCAGCTTAGGGGGTCGGCCTGGATTAGCTAACTATGGCTACACCTTC. Amino acids: CASSLGGRPGLANYGYTF.

Note on this clone: It is unclear where the CDR3 begins or ends on the DNA, so no DNA is shown, and the CDR3 is as TCRdb lists it. The chain recombines TRBV6-5 with TRBJ2-3. The germline CDR1 and CDR2 sequences are MNHEY and SVGAGI. The CDR3 has 13 amino acids, counting both end residues. The CDR3 loop is CASSTSKADTQYF.

The rearrangement uses TRBV11-2 and TRBJ1-4; D might be TRBD1 (6 bases). The V end was cut by 0 bases, the J end by 8 bases, with 10 bases between. Germline lookup yields CDR1 SGHAT and CDR2 FQNNGV. The CDR3 is made up of 14 amino acids. This CDR3 reads CASSLDAGTEKLFF. For the CDR3, the DNA is TGTGCCAGCAGCTTAGATGCAGGGACAGAAAAACTGTTTTTT.

The chain's CDR3 is CASSLGGGRQPQHF. CDR3 nucleotides: TGTGCCAGCAGCTTGGGAGGGGGCAGGCAGCCCCAGCATTTT. The V call is TRBV7-9, the J call TRBJ1-5; the match to TRBD1 covers 7 bases. The CDR3 is 14 amino acids. Germline V CDR1 and CDR2: SEHNR, FQNEAQ (reference sequence). V trimming: 3 bases; J trimming: 7 bases; junction bases outside the gene matches: 6.

The chain employs TRBV6-6 and TRBJ1-2, with a tentative D call TRBD1 (5 bases). Germline CDR1 is MNHNY and CDR2 is SVGAGI (reference sequence). CDR3 length equals 15 residues. Trimming took off 7 bases at V and 6 bases at J, with 21 bases between the two ends. CDR3 nucleotides: TGTGCCAGCACCCTCCGGGACTTCTCCTTCGATGGCTACACCTTC. Translating gives CASTLRDFSFDGYTF.

This clone was seen a single time. Other DNA sequences in the sample encode the same CDR3. The V call is TRBV9, the J call TRBJ1-1, with TRBD1 as a possible D gene (6 bases). With 0 bases removed from V and 1 base from J, the gap between germline ends came to 7 bases. The CDR3 is 14 residues long. Germline V gives CDR1 SGDLS, CDR2 YYNGEE. The CDR3 sequence is CASSVGGRNTEAFF. The CDR3 bases are TGTGCCAGCAGCGTAGGGGGGCGGAACACTGAAGCTTTCTTT.

The chain is built from TRBV7-9 and TRBJ1-1; no definite D call. The CDR3 extends over 16 amino acids. Trimming removed 3 bases at V and 1 base at J, with 15 bases between. Germline CDR1 SEHNR, CDR2 FQNEAQ (reference sequence). CDR3 sequence (DNA): TGTGCCAGCAGCTTTCACCCAGCAGTGGCGAACACTGAAGCTTTCTTT. Its translation is CASSFHPAVANTEAFF.

Concerning this clone itself: Other DNA variants within this sample encode the same CDR3. The J gene is TRBJ1-4, the V gene TRBV28; D unclear. V lost 8 bases to trimming and J lost 4 bases, with 2 bases between them. Germline loops: CDR1 MDHEN, CDR2 SYDVKM. There are 10 residues in the CDR3. Here the CDR3 DNA reads TGTGCCAGCGGTAATGAAAAACTGTTTTTT. Its translation is CASGNEKLFF.

The V gene is TRBV20-1, the J gene TRBJ2-1; D remains ambiguous. V was trimmed by 6 bases and J by 8 bases, leaving 11 bases between them. The CDR3 sequence is 11 residues long. Per the germline V gene, CDR1 is DFQATT and CDR2 is SNEGSKA (reference sequence). The CDR3 DNA reads as TGCAGTGCCCCTGGGGTGGATGAGCAGTTCTTC. It encodes CSAPGVDEQFF.

The chain's CDR3 is CASSQDATTYRFTDTQYF. CDR3 nucleotide sequence: TGCGCCAGCAGCCAAGACGCCACGACCTACAGATTCACAGATACGCAGTATTTT. This chain links TRBV4-3 with TRBJ2-3; no clear D. V gave up 0 bases and J gave up 2 bases, with 18 bases separating them. The length of the CDR3 is 18 residues. Germline V gene sequence: CDR1 LGHNA, CDR2 YSLEER.

The chain employs TRBV4-2 and TRBJ2-7, with D uncertain. V was cut by 0 bases and J by 4 bases, with 16 bases left in between. The length of the CDR3 is 16 residues. CDR1 is LGHNA, CDR2 YNFKEQ, per germline. This CDR3 is CASSQDVPAGSYEQYF. Written as DNA, the CDR3 is TGTGCCAGCAGCCAAGACGTGCCGGCAGGTTCGTACGAGCAGTACTTC.

CDR3 residues: CSVESRGGSNEQFF. DNA for the CDR3: TGCAGCGTTGAGTCTCGGGGCGGGAGCAATGAGCAGTTCTTC. The chain links TRBV29-1 to TRBJ2-1, with TRBD2 identical over 7 bases. Trimming cost V 3 bases and J 6 bases; bases outside gene matches: 8. Per germline, CDR1 SQVTM and CDR2 ANQGSEA. This CDR3 spans 14 amino acids.

The gene calls are TRBV6-5 and TRBJ2-7; TRBD2 might be the D (6 bases). This CDR3 comprises 16 residues. Germline assignment: CDR1 MNHEY and CDR2 SVGAGI. Trimming stripped 0 bases from V and 2 bases from J, with 14 bases between. CDR3 sequence (DNA): TGTGCCAGCAGTTACTCGAGCGGAGGGCCAACCTACGAGCAGTACTTC. Protein sequence: CASSYSSGGPTYEQYF.

The rearrangement joins TRBV27 to TRBJ1-2; unclear D gene. The length of the CDR3 is 13 residues. Trimming removed 6 bases at V and 4 bases at J, with 12 bases between. The germline V gene encodes CDR1 MNHEY and CDR2 SMNVEV (reference sequence). CDR3 sequence reads: CASSPTRTYGYTF. CDR3 sequence (DNA): TGTGCCAGCAGCCCGACAAGGACCTATGGCTACACCTTC.